A single sample is the source of the 23 T cell receptor beta chains below, sequenced in a study of T cell responses to AZD1222 COVID-19 vaccine. Repertoires were generated with immunoSEQ multiplex PCR, while TCRdb's copy carries only in-frame clones and drops some. The sample lists 150,000 to 200,000 clones, around 87% occurring once. This specimen consisted of peripheral blood, obtained 28 days after the second AZD1222 dose. All receptors derive from an adult who received the AZD1222 COVID-19 vaccine.

This chain joins TRBV7-2 and TRBJ1-1; TRBD1 is a possible D gene (6 bases). The CDR3 extends over 16 amino acids. CDR1 and CDR2 from the germline V gene are SGHTA and FQGNSA. Deletions cut 2 bases from V and 2 bases from J, with 15 bases between. This CDR3 reads CASSLWLPGQNTEAFF. For the CDR3, the DNA is TGTGCCAGCAGCTTATGGCTCCCGGGACAAAACACTGAAGCTTTCTTT.

The V and J genes are TRBV10-3 and TRBJ1-1; 10 bases map to TRBD1. Unmatched junction bases numbered 12, after V lost 6 bases and J lost 5 bases. The V gene's germline CDR1 is ENHRY and CDR2 SYGVKD. The CDR3 spans 16 residues. CDR3: CAISSGTGAGGTEAFF. DNA for the CDR3: TGTGCCATCAGCAGTGGGACAGGGGCCGGGGGGACTGAAGCTTTCTTT.

The V gene is TRBV5-1, the J gene TRBJ2-5; 7 bases are shared with TRBD1. The CDR3 is 16 residues long. Germline lookup yields CDR1 SGHRS and CDR2 YFSETQ. After removal of 4 bases from V and 0 bases from J, the junction contained 9 bases not matched to a gene. CDR3 sequence reads: CASSVTGTANQETQYF. The CDR3 region has the DNA TGCGCCAGCAGCGTAACCGGGACAGCCAACCAAGAGACCCAGTACTTC.

This sequence joins TRBV6-5 and TRBJ2-1; TRBD2 matches at 9 bases. V shed 11 bases and J 5 bases; nucleotides not matched to a gene: 7. The CDR3 covers 13 residues. CDR1 and CDR2 (germline): MNHEY, SVGAGI. The DNA of the CDR3 is TGTGCCGCCACGGCTAGCGGGAACAATGAGCAGTTCTTC. Translating gives CAATASGNNEQFF.

This chain uses TRBV9 with TRBJ1-5; D not resolved. This CDR3 spans 14 amino acids. Germline CDR1 and CDR2: SGDLS and YYNGEE. Trimming stripped 0 bases from V and 2 bases from J, with 6 bases between. CDR3 coding DNA: TGTGCCAGCAGCGTAGATCAGGGCAATCAGCCCCAGCATTTT. This encodes CASSVDQGNQPQHF.

This chain uses TRBV19 with TRBJ2-2, with 7 bases that match TRBD1. The J segment lost 0 bases and the V segment lost 7 bases, leaving 8 bases of the junction unmatched. Germline CDR1 is LNHDA and CDR2 is SQIVND (reference sequence). This CDR3 spans 16 amino acids. CDR3 DNA sequence: TGTGCCAGTATTGGATTGGGGACAGCGAACACCGGGGAGCTGTTTTTT. Amino acids: CASIGLGTANTGELFF. Full variable domain (rest looked up from reference TRBV19 and TRBJ2-2): DGGITQSPKYLFRKEGQNVTLSCEQNLNHDAMYWYRQDPGQGLRLIYYSQIVNDFQKGDIAEGYSVSREKKESFPLTVTSAQKNPTAFYLCASIGLGTANTGELFFGEGSRLTVL.

V and J are TRBV29-1 and TRBJ2-2, with 9 bases matching TRBD1. The length of the CDR3 is 13 residues. The trim removed 7 bases at V and 6 bases at J, leaving 6 bases unmatched. Germline V gene data show CDR1 as SQVTM and CDR2 as ANQGSEA. CDR3 nucleotide sequence: TGCAGCGCCCGGGACAGGGCTCCCGGGGAGCTGTTTTTT. It encodes CSARDRAPGELFF.

This chain connects TRBV9 to TRBJ1-3; weak D call: TRBD1 (5 bases). With 3 bases removed from V and 5 bases from J, the gap between germline ends came to 15 bases. There are 15 residues in the CDR3. The germline V gene has CDR1 SGDLS and CDR2 YYNGEE. CDR3 region: CASSGGDLRRNTIYF. CDR3 in DNA: TGTGCCAGCAGCGGCGGGGACCTCCGGAGAAACACCATATATTTT.

This clone has just one count. The rearrangement uses TRBV16 and TRBJ1-1; D is uncertain. This CDR3 is built from 14 residues. Trimming pared 2 bases from V and 3 bases from J, leaving 10 bases between. Germline V lookup: CDR1 KGHSY, CDR2 FQNENV. CDR3 in DNA: TGTGCCAGCAGCCAACGGAATCTGGACACTGAAGCTTTCTTT. The encoded protein is CASSQRNLDTEAFF.

This chain joins TRBV2 and TRBJ1-1; D call uncertain. Trimming shortened V by 5 bases and J by 2 bases, and 9 bases separated the two germline ends. This CDR3 region has 13 residues. The germline CDR1 and CDR2 sequences are SNHLY and FYNNEI. This CDR3 is CASSTETNTEAFF. Written as DNA, the CDR3 is TGTGCCAGCAGTACGGAAACCAACACTGAAGCTTTCTTT.

The chain has TRBV18 and TRBJ1-2; D unresolved. The CDR3 has 14 residues. V was clipped by 3 bases and J by 6 bases, with 14 bases between them. The germline gives CDR1 KGHSH, CDR2 LQKENI. CDR3 sequence reads: CASSPYTGGDGYTF. CDR3 DNA: TGTGCCAGCTCACCCTACACCGGCGGCGATGGCTACACCTTC.

The CDR3 nucleotides read TGTGCCAGCAGCGTCAGTAGGGGCAATGAGCAGTTCTTC. Its protein product is CASSVSRGNEQFF. The chain recombines TRBV9 with TRBJ2-1; D is possibly TRBD1 (5 bases). The germline V and J ends were trimmed by 2 bases and 6 bases, with 9 bases remaining between them. The germline V gene has CDR1 SGDLS and CDR2 YYNGEE. CDR3 size: 13 residues.

This rearrangement joins TRBV2 to TRBJ1-2; D might be TRBD1 (5 bases). The V end lost 5 bases, the J end lost 8 bases, and 12 bases lay between the germline ends. Germline CDR1 and CDR2: SNHLY and FYNNEI. The CDR3 totals 12 residues. Written as DNA, the CDR3 is TGTGCCAGCAGTTCACAGGTGGGCGGCTACACCTTC. Translation: CASSSQVGGYTF.

The chain combines TRBV28 with TRBJ2-1; 7 nucleotides match TRBD1. Germline V gene lookup returns CDR1 MDHEN and CDR2 SYDVKM. This CDR3 has 16 residues. The V and J ends lost 3 bases and 2 bases, in that order; junction bases with no gene match: 7. Here the CDR3 reads CASSFATGRPYNEQFF. Here the CDR3 DNA reads TGTGCCAGCAGTTTCGCGACAGGGAGACCCTACAATGAGCAGTTCTTC.

The CDR3 protein is CASSPTGFGSNEQFF. CDR3 nucleotides: TGTGCCAGCAGCCCAACAGGGTTCGGCTCCAATGAGCAGTTCTTC. The V and J genes are TRBV7-3 and TRBJ2-1; a weak D match, TRBD1 (6 bases). From germline, CDR1 is SGHTA and CDR2 FQGTGA. The CDR3 contains 15 residues. Trimming removed 5 bases at V and 6 bases at J, with 17 bases between.

The chain is built from TRBV7-2 and TRBJ1-2, with D perhaps matching TRBD1 (6 bases). Germline lookup yields CDR1 SGHTA and CDR2 FQGNSA. Trimming removed 4 bases at V and 7 bases at J, with 25 bases between. The CDR3 length is 17 residues. The CDR3 region has the DNA TGTGCCAGCAGCTCACTACAGGGTTGGGGGGGAGGACGTGGCTACACCTTC. Its translation: CASSSLQGWGGGRGYTF. The full variable domain, completed using reference TRBV7-2 and TRBJ1-2, is GAGVSQSPSNKVTEKGKDVELRCDPISGHTALYWYRQSLGQGLEFLIYFQGNSAPDKSGLPSDRFSAERTGGSVSTLTIQRTQQEDSAVYLCASSSLQGWGGGRGYTFGSGTRLTVV.

This clone came up a few times. The rearrangement uses TRBV5-6 and TRBJ2-3; TRBD2 aligns across 7 bases. Germline-derived CDR1 and CDR2 are SGHDT and YYEEEE. This CDR3 comprises 16 residues. After removal of 4 bases from V and 2 bases from J, the junction contained 10 bases not matched to a gene. CDR3 region: CASSPAGEGYTDTQYF. CDR3 coding DNA: TGTGCCAGCAGCCCCGCGGGGGAGGGGTACACAGATACGCAGTATTTT.

The V call is TRBV9, the J call TRBJ1-2; 11 nucleotides align to TRBD1. Trimming took 4 bases from V and 8 from J; bases not matched to a gene: 7. Germline CDR1 SGDLS, CDR2 YYNGEE. CDR3 size: 14 residues. In DNA form, the CDR3 reads TGTGCCAGCAGCCCGGGACAGGGGGGAGGAGGCTACACCTTC. This gives the protein CASSPGQGGGGYTF.

The chain joins TRBV5-4 to TRBJ1-2; possible D gene TRBD1, 5 bases. The germline CDR1 and CDR2 sequences are SGHNT and YYREEE (reference sequence). Trimming left V 1 base short and J 1 base short, with 11 bases between. The CDR3 contains 15 residues. The CDR3 sequence is CASSLRGLGNYGYTF. The CDR3 bases are TGTGCCAGCAGCTTGAGGGGCTTGGGTAACTATGGCTACACCTTC.

The V gene is TRBV7-2, the J gene TRBJ2-7; no clear D gene. CDR3 length: 15 residues. V lost 5 bases and J 4 bases, leaving 18 bases between the germline ends. Germline V gene data show CDR1 as SGHTA and CDR2 as FQGNSA. Written as DNA, the CDR3 is TGTGCCAGCAGCCCTGACAACCCGACGCTGTACGAGCAGTACTTC. This codes for CASSPDNPTLYEQYF.

The chain couples TRBV10-2 to TRBJ1-2, with a possible D match to TRBD1 (5 bases). V was pared by 6 bases and J by 7 bases, with 9 bases between. There are 11 residues in the CDR3. The V gene's germline CDR1 is WSHSY and CDR2 SAAADI. The CDR3 reads CASRAGTGYTF. The DNA of the CDR3 is TGCGCCAGCAGGGCCGGGACTGGCTACACCTTC.

This rearrangement joins TRBV29-1 to TRBJ2-3; TRBD2 matches at 16 bases. Germline V CDR1 and CDR2: SQVTM, ANQGSEA. Trimming at V came to 6 bases and at J to 5 bases, leaving 14 bases not matched to a gene. The CDR3 contains 18 residues. The CDR3 sequence: CSVMGTSGGAGSVDTQYF. CDR3 nucleotide sequence: TGCAGCGTGATGGGGACTAGCGGGGGGGCCGGTTCAGTAGATACGCAGTATTTT.

The CDR3 coding sequence is TGTGCCAGCAGGTGGAGCGGGGGCCTCTCCTACGAGCAGTACTTC. Amino acid sequence: CASRWSGGLSYEQYF. The chain carries TRBV5-6 and TRBJ2-7, with 8 bases fitting TRBD2. V was clipped by 5 bases and J by 0 bases; unmatched bases: 7. Germline V gives CDR1 SGHDT, CDR2 YYEEEE. This CDR3 comprises 15 residues.